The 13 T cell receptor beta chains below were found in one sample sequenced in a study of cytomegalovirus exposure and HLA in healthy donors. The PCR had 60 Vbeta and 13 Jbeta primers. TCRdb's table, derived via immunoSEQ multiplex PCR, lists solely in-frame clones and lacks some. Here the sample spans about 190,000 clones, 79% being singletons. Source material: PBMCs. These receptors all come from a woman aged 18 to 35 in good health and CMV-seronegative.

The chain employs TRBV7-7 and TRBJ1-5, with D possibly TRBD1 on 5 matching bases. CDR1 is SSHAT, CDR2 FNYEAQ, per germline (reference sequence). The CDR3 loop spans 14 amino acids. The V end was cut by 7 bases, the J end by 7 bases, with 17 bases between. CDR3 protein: CASTPVGRDQPQHF. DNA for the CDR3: TGTGCCAGCACCCCCGTGGGGCGCGACCAGCCCCAGCATTTT.

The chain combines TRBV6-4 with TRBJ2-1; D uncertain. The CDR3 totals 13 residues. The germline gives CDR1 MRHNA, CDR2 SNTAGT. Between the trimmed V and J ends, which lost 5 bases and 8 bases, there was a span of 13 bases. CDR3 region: CASSYESGYEQFF. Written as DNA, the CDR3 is TGTGCCAGCAGTTACGAATCCGGTTATGAGCAGTTCTTC.

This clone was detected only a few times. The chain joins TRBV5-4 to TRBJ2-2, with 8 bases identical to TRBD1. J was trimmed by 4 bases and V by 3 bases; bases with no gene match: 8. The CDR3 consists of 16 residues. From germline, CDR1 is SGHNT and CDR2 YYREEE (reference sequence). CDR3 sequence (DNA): TGTGCCAGCAGCTCAACCAGGGGGCTGGCCACCGGGGAGCTGTTTTTT. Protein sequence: CASSSTRGLATGELFF.

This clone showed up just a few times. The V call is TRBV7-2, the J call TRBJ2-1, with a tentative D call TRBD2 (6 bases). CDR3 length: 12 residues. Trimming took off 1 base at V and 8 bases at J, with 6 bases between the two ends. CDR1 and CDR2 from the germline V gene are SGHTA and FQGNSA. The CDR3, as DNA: TGTGCCAGCAGCTTAGGGGGGGATGAGCAGTTCTTC. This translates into CASSLGGDEQFF. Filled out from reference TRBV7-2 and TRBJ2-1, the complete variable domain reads GAGVSQSPSNKVTEKGKDVELRCDPISGHTALYWYRQSLGQGLEFLIYFQGNSAPDKSGLPSDRFSAERTGGSVSTLTIQRTQQEDSAVYLCASSLGGDEQFFGPGTRLTVL.

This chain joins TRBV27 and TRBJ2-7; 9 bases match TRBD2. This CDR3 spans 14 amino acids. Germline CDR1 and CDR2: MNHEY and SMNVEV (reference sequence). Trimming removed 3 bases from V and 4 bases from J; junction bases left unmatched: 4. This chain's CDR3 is CASSFGGRGYEQYF. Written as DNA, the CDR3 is TGTGCCAGCAGTTTTGGCGGGAGGGGTTACGAGCAGTACTTC.

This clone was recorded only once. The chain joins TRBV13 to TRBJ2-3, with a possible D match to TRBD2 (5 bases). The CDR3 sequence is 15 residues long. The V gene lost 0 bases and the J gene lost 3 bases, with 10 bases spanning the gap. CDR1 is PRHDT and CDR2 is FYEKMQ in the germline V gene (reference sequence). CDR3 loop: CASSLGPGMTDTQYF. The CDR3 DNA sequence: TGTGCCAGCAGCTTAGGCCCGGGGATGACAGATACGCAGTATTTT.

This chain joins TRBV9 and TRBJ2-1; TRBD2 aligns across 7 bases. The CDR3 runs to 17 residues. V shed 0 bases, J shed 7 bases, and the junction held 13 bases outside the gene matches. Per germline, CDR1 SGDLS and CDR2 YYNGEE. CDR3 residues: CASSVALITGTMNEQFF. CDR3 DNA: TGTGCCAGCAGCGTAGCTCTAATTACCGGGACTATGAATGAGCAGTTCTTC.

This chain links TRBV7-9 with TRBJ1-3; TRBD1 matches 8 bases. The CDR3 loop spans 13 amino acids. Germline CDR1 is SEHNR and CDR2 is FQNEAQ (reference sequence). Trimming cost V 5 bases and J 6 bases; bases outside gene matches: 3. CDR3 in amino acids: CASSLDRENTIYF. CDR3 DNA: TGTGCCAGCAGCCTGGACAGGGAAAACACCATATATTTT. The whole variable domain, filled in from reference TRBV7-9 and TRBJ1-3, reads DTGVSQNPRHKITKRGQNVTFRCDPISEHNRLYWYRQTLGQGPEFLTYFQNEAQLEKSRLLSDRFSAERPKGSFSTLEIQRTEQGDSAMYLCASSLDRENTIYFGEGSWLTVV.

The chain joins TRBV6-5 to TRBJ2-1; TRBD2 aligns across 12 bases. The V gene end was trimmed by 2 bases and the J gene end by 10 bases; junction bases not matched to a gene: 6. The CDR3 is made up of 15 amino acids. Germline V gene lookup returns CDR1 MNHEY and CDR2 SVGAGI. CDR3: CASSYKNGLAGEQFF. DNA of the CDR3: TGTGCCAGCAGTTACAAAAACGGACTAGCGGGAGAGCAGTTCTTC.

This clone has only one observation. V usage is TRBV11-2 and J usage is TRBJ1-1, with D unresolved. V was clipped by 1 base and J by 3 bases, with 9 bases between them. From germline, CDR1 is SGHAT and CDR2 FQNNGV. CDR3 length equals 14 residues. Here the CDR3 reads CASSLVSVDTEAFF. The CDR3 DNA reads TGTGCCAGCAGCTTAGTATCGGTCGACACTGAAGCTTTCTTT.

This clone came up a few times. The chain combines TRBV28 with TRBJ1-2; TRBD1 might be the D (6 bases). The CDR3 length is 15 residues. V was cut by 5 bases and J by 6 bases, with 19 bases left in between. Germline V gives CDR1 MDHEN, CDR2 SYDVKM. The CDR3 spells CASSPPGGPRDGYTF. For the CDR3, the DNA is TGTGCCAGCAGTCCGCCGGGGGGGCCTCGGGATGGCTACACCTTC.

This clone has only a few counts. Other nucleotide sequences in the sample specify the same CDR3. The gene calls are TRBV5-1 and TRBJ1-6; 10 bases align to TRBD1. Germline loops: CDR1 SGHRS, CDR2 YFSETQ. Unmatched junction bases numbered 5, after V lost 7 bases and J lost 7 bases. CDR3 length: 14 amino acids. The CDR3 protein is CASRDRGDNSPLHF. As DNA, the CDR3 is TGCGCCAGCCGGGACAGGGGAGACAATTCACCCCTCCACTTT.

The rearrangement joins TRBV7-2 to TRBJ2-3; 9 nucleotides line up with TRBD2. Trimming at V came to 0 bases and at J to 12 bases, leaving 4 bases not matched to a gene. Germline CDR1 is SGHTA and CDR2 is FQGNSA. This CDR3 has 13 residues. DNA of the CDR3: TGTGCCAGCAGCTTAGCTCTAGCGGGGACTCAGTATTTT. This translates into CASSLALAGTQYF. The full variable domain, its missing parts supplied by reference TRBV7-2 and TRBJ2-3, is GAGVSQSPSNKVTEKGKDVELRCDPISGHTALYWYRQSLGQGLEFLIYFQGNSAPDKSGLPSDRFSAERTGGSVSTLTIQRTQQEDSAVYLCASSLALAGTQYFGPGTRLTVL.